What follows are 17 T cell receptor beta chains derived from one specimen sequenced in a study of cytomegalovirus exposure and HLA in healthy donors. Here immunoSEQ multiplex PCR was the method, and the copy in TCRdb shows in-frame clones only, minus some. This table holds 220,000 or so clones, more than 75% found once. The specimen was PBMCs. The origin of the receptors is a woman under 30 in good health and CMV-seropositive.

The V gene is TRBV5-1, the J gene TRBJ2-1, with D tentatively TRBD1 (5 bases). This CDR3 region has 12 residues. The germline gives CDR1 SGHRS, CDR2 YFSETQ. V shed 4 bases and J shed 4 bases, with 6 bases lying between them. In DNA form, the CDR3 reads TGCGCCAGCAGCAGGGGATACAATGAGCAGTTCTTC. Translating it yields CASSRGYNEQFF.

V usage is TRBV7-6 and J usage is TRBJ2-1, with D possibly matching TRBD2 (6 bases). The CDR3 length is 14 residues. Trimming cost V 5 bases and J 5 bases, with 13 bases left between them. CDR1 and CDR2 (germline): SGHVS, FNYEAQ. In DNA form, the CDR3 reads TGTGCCAGCAGCCTTTTTGGAGGGGACAATGAGCAGTTCTTC. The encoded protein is CASSLFGGDNEQFF.

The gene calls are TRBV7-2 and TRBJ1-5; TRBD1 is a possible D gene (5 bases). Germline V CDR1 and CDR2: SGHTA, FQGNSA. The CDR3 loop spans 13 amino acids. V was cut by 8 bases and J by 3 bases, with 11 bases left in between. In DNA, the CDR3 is TGTGCCAGCTCTGACAGACCCAATCAGCCCCAGCATTTT. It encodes CASSDRPNQPQHF.

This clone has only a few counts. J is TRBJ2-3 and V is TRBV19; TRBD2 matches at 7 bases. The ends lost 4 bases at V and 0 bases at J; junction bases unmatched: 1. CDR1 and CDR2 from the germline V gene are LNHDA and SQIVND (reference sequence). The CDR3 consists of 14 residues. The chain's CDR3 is CASSKTSSTDTQYF. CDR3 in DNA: TGTGCCAGTAGTAAGACTAGCAGCACAGATACGCAGTATTTT.

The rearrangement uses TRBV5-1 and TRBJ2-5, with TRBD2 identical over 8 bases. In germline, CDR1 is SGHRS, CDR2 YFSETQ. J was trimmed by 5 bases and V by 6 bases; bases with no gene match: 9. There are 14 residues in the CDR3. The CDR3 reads CASTPVAGTETQYF. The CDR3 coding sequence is TGCGCCAGCACCCCCGTAGCGGGAACCGAGACCCAGTACTTC.

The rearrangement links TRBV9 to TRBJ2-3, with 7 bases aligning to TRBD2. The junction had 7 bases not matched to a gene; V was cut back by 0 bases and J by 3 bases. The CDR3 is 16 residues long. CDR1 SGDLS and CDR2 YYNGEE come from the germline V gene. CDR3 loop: CASSVDGGGGTDTQYF. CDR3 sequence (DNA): TGTGCCAGCAGCGTAGACGGCGGGGGAGGGACAGATACGCAGTATTTT.

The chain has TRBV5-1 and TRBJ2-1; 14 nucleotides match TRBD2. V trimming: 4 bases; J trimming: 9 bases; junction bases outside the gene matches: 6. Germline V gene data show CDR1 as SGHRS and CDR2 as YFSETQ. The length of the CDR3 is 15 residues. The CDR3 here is CASSGGLAGEAEQFF. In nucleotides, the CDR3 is TGCGCCAGCAGCGGGGGACTAGCGGGAGAAGCTGAGCAGTTCTTC.

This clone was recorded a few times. Here the CDR3 reads CAISESRDEQFF. The CDR3 DNA follows: TGTGCCATCAGTGAGTCCAGGGATGAGCAGTTCTTC. This chain joins TRBV10-3 and TRBJ2-1; D might be TRBD1 (5 bases). The germline V and J ends were trimmed by 0 bases and 8 bases, with 5 bases remaining between them. Germline V gene sequence: CDR1 ENHRY, CDR2 SYGVKD. This CDR3 is built from 12 residues.

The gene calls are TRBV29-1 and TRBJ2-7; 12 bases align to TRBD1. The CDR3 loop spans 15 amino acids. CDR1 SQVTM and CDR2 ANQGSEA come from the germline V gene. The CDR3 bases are TGCAGTGCCGGGACAGGGGGCGCGGTTCGGTACGAGCAGTACTTC. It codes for CSAGTGGAVRYEQYF.

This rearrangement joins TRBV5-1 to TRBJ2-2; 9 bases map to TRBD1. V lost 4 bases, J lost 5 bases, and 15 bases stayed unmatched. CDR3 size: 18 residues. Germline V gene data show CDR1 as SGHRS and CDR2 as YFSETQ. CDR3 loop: CASSPSHTGTGRTGELFF. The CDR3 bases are TGCGCCAGCAGCCCCTCTCACACCGGGACAGGGAGAACCGGGGAGCTGTTTTTT.

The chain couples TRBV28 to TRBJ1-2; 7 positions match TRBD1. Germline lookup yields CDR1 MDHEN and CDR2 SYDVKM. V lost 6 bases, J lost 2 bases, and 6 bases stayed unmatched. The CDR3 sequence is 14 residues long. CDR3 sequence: CASRSTGPNYGYTF. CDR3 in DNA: TGTGCCAGCAGGTCGACAGGGCCCAACTATGGCTACACCTTC.

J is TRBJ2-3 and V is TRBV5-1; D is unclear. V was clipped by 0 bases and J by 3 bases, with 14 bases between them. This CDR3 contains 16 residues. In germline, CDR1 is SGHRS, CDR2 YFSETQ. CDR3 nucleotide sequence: TGCGCCAGCAGCTTGGATATGGTAGTCTTGACAGATACGCAGTATTTT. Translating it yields CASSLDMVVLTDTQYF.

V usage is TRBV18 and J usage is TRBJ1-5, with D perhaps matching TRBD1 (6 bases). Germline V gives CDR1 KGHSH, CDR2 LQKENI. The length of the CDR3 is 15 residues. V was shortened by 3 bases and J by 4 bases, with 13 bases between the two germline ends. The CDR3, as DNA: TGTGCCAGCTCACCGTTACAGGGTCCAAATCAGCCCCAGCATTTT. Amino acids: CASSPLQGPNQPQHF. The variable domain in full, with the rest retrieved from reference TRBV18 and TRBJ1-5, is NAGVMQNPRHLVRRRGQEARLRCSPMKGHSHVYWYRQLPEEGLKFMVYLQKENIIDESGMPKERFSAEFPKEGPSILRIQQVVRGDSAAYFCASSPLQGPNQPQHFGDGTRLSIL.

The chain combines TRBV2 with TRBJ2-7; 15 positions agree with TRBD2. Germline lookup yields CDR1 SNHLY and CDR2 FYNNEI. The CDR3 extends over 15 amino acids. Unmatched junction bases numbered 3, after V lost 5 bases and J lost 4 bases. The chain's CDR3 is CASSWTSGREYEQYF. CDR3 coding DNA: TGTGCCAGCAGTTGGACTAGCGGGAGGGAATACGAGCAGTACTTC.

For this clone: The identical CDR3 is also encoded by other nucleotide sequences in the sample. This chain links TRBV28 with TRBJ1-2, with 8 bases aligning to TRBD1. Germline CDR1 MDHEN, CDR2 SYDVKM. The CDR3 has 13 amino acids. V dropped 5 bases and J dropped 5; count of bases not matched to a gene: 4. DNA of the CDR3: TGTGCCAGCAGTGTCGGACAGGGATATGGCTACACCTTC. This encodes CASSVGQGYGYTF.

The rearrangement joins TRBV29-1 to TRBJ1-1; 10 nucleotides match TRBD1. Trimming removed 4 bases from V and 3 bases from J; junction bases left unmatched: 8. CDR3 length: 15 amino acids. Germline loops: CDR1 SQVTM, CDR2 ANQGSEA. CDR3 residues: CSVVTTGTGDTEAFF. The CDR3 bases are TGCAGCGTTGTCACCACCGGGACAGGGGACACTGAAGCTTTCTTT. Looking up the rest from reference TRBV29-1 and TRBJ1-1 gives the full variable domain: SAVISQKPSRDICQRGTSLTIQCQVDSQVTMMFWYRQQPGQSLTLIATANQGSEATYESGFVIDKFPISRPNLTFSTLTVSNMSPEDSSIYLCSVVTTGTGDTEAFFGQGTRLTVV.

The chain's CDR3 is CATSRDELGQYF. CDR3 in DNA: TGTGCCACCAGCAGAGATGAACTCGGGCAGTACTTC. V is TRBV15 and J is TRBJ2-7; D unresolved. There are 12 residues in the CDR3. V was trimmed by 0 bases and J by 9 bases, leaving 9 bases between them. The germline V gene has CDR1 LNHNV and CDR2 YYDKDF (reference sequence).